Below, 24 T cell receptor beta chains from the same sample are listed, as sequenced in a study of T cells in tuberculosis. Only in-frame clones appear in the TCRdb table, and some are missing; sequencing was by immunoSEQ multiplex PCR. The top ten clones hold 6.5% to 8.5% of a sample with under 40,000 clones, over 85% of them seen once. Material for sequencing was PBMCs. These receptors originate from a donor aged 10-29 years with latent tuberculosis or without tuberculosis infection.

This clone was counted a single time. The V and J genes are TRBV5-1 and TRBJ1-1; no definite D call. The CDR3 is 11 amino acids. The germline V gene has CDR1 SGHRS and CDR2 YFSETQ. The V gene lost 5 bases and the J gene lost 3 bases, with 5 bases spanning the gap. CDR3 sequence reads: CASSQDTEAFF. CDR3 nucleotide sequence: TGCGCCAGCAGTCAGGACACTGAAGCTTTCTTT.

V and J are TRBV6-6 and TRBJ1-1, with no clear D. The CDR3 runs 12 residues. Deletions cut 6 bases from V and 1 base from J, with 6 bases between. Germline V CDR1 and CDR2: MNHNY, SVGAGI (reference sequence). CDR3 DNA: TGTGCCAGCAGCGAGGGGAACACTGAAGCTTTCTTT. It encodes CASSEGNTEAFF.

This rearrangement joins TRBV6-1 to TRBJ1-1; D is uncertain. From germline, CDR1 is MNHNS and CDR2 SASEGT. V was shortened by 1 base and J by 4 bases, with 10 bases between the two germline ends. The CDR3 is 14 residues long. CDR3 sequence: CASSEEKGSTEAFF. In DNA, the CDR3 is TGTGCCAGCAGTGAAGAGAAAGGGAGCACTGAAGCTTTCTTT.

CDR3 bases: TGTGCCAGCAGCGGGACAGGGGGTCCTTTAAATTCACCCCTCCACTTT. Translation gives CASSGTGGPLNSPLHF. The rearrangement links TRBV25-1 to TRBJ1-6; 11 bases are shared with TRBD1. The CDR3 is 16 amino acids. V dropped 6 bases and J dropped 7; count of bases not matched to a gene: 8. CDR1 MGHDK and CDR2 SYGVNS come from the germline V gene.

The V call is TRBV6-5, the J call TRBJ2-1; D might be TRBD1 (5 bases). CDR3 size: 14 residues. V was shortened by 0 bases and J by 6 bases, with 9 bases between the two germline ends. The V gene's germline CDR1 is MNHEY and CDR2 SVGAGI. The CDR3 coding sequence is TGTGCCAGCAGTTACTCGGGGCAGCGCAATGAGCAGTTCTTC. Translation gives CASSYSGQRNEQFF.

Only one count was recorded for this clone. The chain carries TRBV5-1 and TRBJ1-5, with D perhaps TRBD1 (6 bases). This CDR3 is 14 amino acids long. Germline CDR1 is SGHRS and CDR2 is YFSETQ. The V and J ends lost 2 bases and 4 bases respectively, with 10 bases between them. Here the CDR3 DNA reads TGCGCCAGCAGCTTAGAGGGACATAATCAGCCCCAGCATTTT. Residues: CASSLEGHNQPQHF.

The gene calls are TRBV13 and TRBJ2-3; the D is unclear. Germline V gene sequence: CDR1 PRHDT, CDR2 FYEKMQ (reference sequence). The CDR3 runs to 14 residues. The V gene lost 2 bases and the J gene lost 8 bases, with 14 bases spanning the gap. The CDR3 sequence is CASSLQATPATQYF. The CDR3 DNA reads as TGTGCCAGCAGCTTACAAGCGACCCCTGCTACGCAGTATTTT. The full variable domain, rest sourced from reference TRBV13 and TRBJ2-3, is AAGVIQSPRHLIKEKRETATLKCYPIPRHDTVYWYQQGPGQDPQFLISFYEKMQSDKGSIPDRFSAQQFSDYHSELNMSSLELGDSALYFCASSLQATPATQYFGPGTRLTVL.

The chain recombines TRBV30 with TRBJ2-7, with 9 bases lining up with TRBD1. CDR3 length: 14 residues. Germline V gene lookup returns CDR1 GTSNPN and CDR2 SVGIG (reference sequence). After removal of 2 bases from V and 3 bases from J, the junction contained 5 bases not matched to a gene. The CDR3 sequence is CAWSMDRGYYEQYF. The CDR3 region has the DNA TGTGCCTGGAGTATGGACAGGGGTTACTACGAGCAGTACTTC.

By sample share, this clone is medium-sized. The CDR3 bases are TGTGCCAGCAGTGAAGCGCTTCAGGCAGCACTCGGGGAGCTGTTTTTT. This gives the protein CASSEALQAALGELFF. The chain recombines TRBV2 with TRBJ2-2; no clear D. Between the trimmed V and J ends, which lost 0 bases and 7 bases, there was a span of 15 bases. The germline CDR1 and CDR2 sequences are SNHLY and FYNNEI. The CDR3 totals 16 residues.

V and J are TRBV27 and TRBJ1-1; tentative D call: TRBD1 (6 bases). CDR1 and CDR2 from the germline V gene are MNHEY and SMNVEV (reference sequence). V was cut by 8 bases and J by 4 bases, with 11 bases left in between. The CDR3 is 12 amino acids. The CDR3 nucleotides read TGTGCCAGCCGGGAAGGGGGCACTGAAGCTTTCTTT. Translated: CASREGGTEAFF.

This chain links TRBV4-3 with TRBJ2-3; 8 nucleotides agree with TRBD2. The CDR3 totals 17 residues. V was clipped by 0 bases and J by 2 bases; unmatched bases: 7. Per the germline V gene, CDR1 is LGHNA and CDR2 is YSLEER. CDR3 DNA: TGCGCCAGCAGCCAAGAAGGAGCGGGGGCCACCACAGATACGCAGTATTTT. Translated: CASSQEGAGATTDTQYF.

V usage is TRBV6-5 and J usage is TRBJ1-5; no clear D gene. The CDR3 is 14 amino acids. V was clipped by 6 bases and J by 0 bases, with 9 bases between them. CDR1 and CDR2 (germline): MNHEY, SVGAGI. The CDR3 loop is CASRALISNQPQHF. As DNA, the CDR3 is TGTGCCAGCAGAGCTCTAATTAGCAATCAGCCCCAGCATTTT.

This clone was recorded only once. The chain has TRBV7-3 and TRBJ2-1, with 14 bases lining up with TRBD2. The trim removed 7 bases at V and 10 bases at J, leaving 24 bases unmatched. Looked up from germline, CDR1 is SGHTA and CDR2 is FQGTGA. This CDR3 has 20 amino acids. The CDR3 loop is CASTTWEGLAGGLTPTEQFF. As DNA, the CDR3 is TGTGCCAGCACGACCTGGGAAGGACTAGCGGGGGGCCTAACCCCGACCGAGCAGTTCTTC.

This clone was picked up one time. The rearrangement uses TRBV10-3 and TRBJ2-2; D may be TRBD2 (6 bases). The V and J ends lost 6 bases and 2 bases respectively, with 10 bases between them. Germline V lookup: CDR1 ENHRY, CDR2 SYGVKD. The CDR3 is 14 residues long. CDR3 protein: CAIRSGTNTGELFF. DNA for the CDR3: TGTGCCATCAGATCCGGGACTAACACCGGGGAGCTGTTTTTT.

This clone is a singleton in its sample. The junction differs from germline at one of its ends, possibly a read error. This rearrangement joins TRBV11-2 to TRBJ1-6; a possible D gene is TRBD1 (5 bases). The CDR3 contains 17 residues. Germline CDR1 is SGHAT and CDR2 is FQNNGV. CDR3 sequence (DNA): TGTGCCAGCAGCCTAGACGTCCCCGGACACCATAATTCACCCCTCCACTTT. This codes for CASSLDVPGHHNSPLHF.

The chain recombines TRBV10-3 with TRBJ1-2; a weak D match, TRBD1 (5 bases). The CDR3 has 15 amino acids. Germline CDR1 is ENHRY and CDR2 is SYGVKD. V lost 8 bases to trimming and J lost 0 bases, with 16 bases between them. CDR3 sequence: CAIGRSTGANYGYTF. CDR3 bases: TGTGCCATCGGACGCAGTACAGGTGCTAACTATGGCTACACCTTC.

The chain uses TRBV2 and TRBJ2-1; D remains unclear. Germline V CDR1 and CDR2: SNHLY, FYNNEI. V gave up 6 bases and J gave up 7 bases, with 13 bases separating them. The CDR3 length is 13 residues. The CDR3 DNA reads as TGTGCCAGCAGGTCCCGACTGGCGAATGAGCAGTTCTTC. It translates to CASRSRLANEQFF.

The chain couples TRBV30 to TRBJ1-1, with TRBD1 as a possible D gene (5 bases). CDR1 is GTSNPN and CDR2 is SVGIG in the germline V gene (reference sequence). V was clipped by 5 bases and J by 6 bases, with 10 bases between them. The length of the CDR3 is 11 residues. The CDR3 sequence: CAWGGVAEAFF. CDR3 bases: TGTGCCTGGGGAGGGGTCGCTGAAGCTTTCTTT.

This CDR3 reads CASSAGTGYGYTF. The DNA of the CDR3 is TGTGCCAGCAGTGCCGGGACAGGCTATGGCTACACCTTC. The chain combines TRBV5-4 with TRBJ1-2, with 8 positions matching TRBD1. V was clipped by 5 bases and J by 4 bases; unmatched bases: 4. This CDR3 comprises 13 residues. In germline, CDR1 is SGHNT, CDR2 YYREEE (reference sequence).

The V gene is TRBV9, the J gene TRBJ2-3; maybe TRBD2 (6 bases). Per germline, CDR1 SGDLS and CDR2 YYNGEE. V was pared by 1 base and J by 2 bases, with 14 bases between. The CDR3 spans 16 residues. The CDR3 is CASSVYGLASTDTQYF. CDR3 DNA sequence: TGTGCCAGCAGCGTATACGGGCTAGCGTCCACAGATACGCAGTATTTT.

This clone has a single count. The V gene is TRBV7-2, the J gene TRBJ2-7, with TRBD1 as a possible D gene (6 bases). The CDR3 totals 16 residues. Germline CDR1 reads SGHTA; CDR2 reads FQGNSA. Trimming took 2 bases from V and 0 from J, leaving 14 bases between them. This chain's CDR3 is CASSLLRTESSYEQYF. The CDR3, as DNA: TGTGCCAGCAGCTTATTACGGACAGAAAGCTCCTACGAGCAGTACTTC. The full variable domain, with the rest looked up from reference TRBV7-2 and TRBJ2-7, is GAGVSQSPSNKVTEKGKDVELRCDPISGHTALYWYRQSLGQGLEFLIYFQGNSAPDKSGLPSDRFSAERTGGSVSTLTIQRTQQEDSAVYLCASSLLRTESSYEQYFGPGTRLTVT.

The chain employs TRBV6-1 and TRBJ2-7; 7 nucleotides align to TRBD2. The germline V gene has CDR1 MNHNS and CDR2 SASEGT. V was pared by 0 bases and J by 7 bases, with 6 bases of the junction left unmatched. The CDR3 spans 14 residues. Written as DNA, the CDR3 is TGTGCCAGCAGTGAAGCGAATATGCGGGGGGAGCAGTACTTC. It specifies CASSEANMRGEQYF.

V and J are TRBV5-1 and TRBJ1-2; no firm D call. Germline V CDR1 and CDR2: SGHRS, YFSETQ. The CDR3 consists of 13 residues. Trimming took 0 bases from V and 5 from J, leaving 8 bases between them. The CDR3 loop is CASSLADKYGYTF. In DNA form, the CDR3 reads TGCGCCAGCAGCTTGGCCGACAAGTATGGCTACACCTTC. The full variable domain, completed using reference TRBV5-1 and TRBJ1-2, is KAGVTQTPRYLIKTRGQQVTLSCSPISGHRSVSWYQQTPGQGLQFLFEYFSETQRNKGNFPGRFSGRQFSNSRSEMNVSTLELGDSALYLCASSLADKYGYTFGSGTRLTVV.

The rearrangement joins TRBV2 to TRBJ1-4; 7 bases agree with TRBD1. CDR1 is SNHLY, CDR2 FYNNEI, per germline. V lost 4 bases, J lost 5 bases, and 7 bases stayed unmatched. The CDR3 consists of 15 residues. The CDR3 sequence: CASSGGTVKNEKLFF. The CDR3 DNA follows: TGTGCCAGCAGTGGGGGGACAGTAAAGAATGAAAAACTGTTTTTT.